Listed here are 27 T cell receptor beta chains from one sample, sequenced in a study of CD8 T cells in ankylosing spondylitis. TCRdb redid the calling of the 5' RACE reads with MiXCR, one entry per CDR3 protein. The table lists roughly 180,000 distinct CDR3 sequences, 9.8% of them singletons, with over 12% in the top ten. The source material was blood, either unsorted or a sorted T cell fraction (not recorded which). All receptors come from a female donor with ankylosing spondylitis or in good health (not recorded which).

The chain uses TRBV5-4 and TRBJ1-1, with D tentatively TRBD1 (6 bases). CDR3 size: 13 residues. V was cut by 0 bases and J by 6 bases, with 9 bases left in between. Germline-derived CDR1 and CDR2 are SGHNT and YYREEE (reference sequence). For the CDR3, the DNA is TGTGCCAGCAGCTTGGCAGGGGTCCCTGAAGCTTTCTTT. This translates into CASSLAGVPEAFF. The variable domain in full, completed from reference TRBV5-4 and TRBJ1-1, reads ETGVTQSPTHLIKTRGQQVTLRCSSQSGHNTVSWYQQALGQGPQFIFQYYREEENGRGNFPPRFSGLQFPNYSSELNVNALELDDSALYLCASSLAGVPEAFFGQGTRLTVV.

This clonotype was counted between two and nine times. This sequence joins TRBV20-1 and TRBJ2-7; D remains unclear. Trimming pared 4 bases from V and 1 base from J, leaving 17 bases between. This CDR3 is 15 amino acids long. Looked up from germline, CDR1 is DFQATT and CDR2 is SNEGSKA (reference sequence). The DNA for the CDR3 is TGCAGTGCTAAGCATAGATCAACCCCTTCCTACGAGCAGTACTTC. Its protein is CSAKHRSTPSYEQYF.

The CDR3: CAIRDPSYEQYF. Written as DNA, the CDR3 is TGTGCCATCCGGGACCCTTCCTACGAGCAGTACTTC. The chain couples TRBV2 to TRBJ2-7; D is tentatively TRBD1 or TRBD2 (5 bases each). Germline assignment: CDR1 SNHLY and CDR2 FYNNEI. With 10 bases removed from V and 1 base from J, the gap between germline ends came to 11 bases. CDR3 length: 12 residues.

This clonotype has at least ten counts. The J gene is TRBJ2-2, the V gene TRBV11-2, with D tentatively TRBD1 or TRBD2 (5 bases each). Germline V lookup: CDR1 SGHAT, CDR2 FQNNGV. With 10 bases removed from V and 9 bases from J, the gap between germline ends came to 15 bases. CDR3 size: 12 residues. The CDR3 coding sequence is TGTGCCATAAGGGGTGGGAGTCGGGAGCTGTTTTTT. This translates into CAIRGGSRELFF.

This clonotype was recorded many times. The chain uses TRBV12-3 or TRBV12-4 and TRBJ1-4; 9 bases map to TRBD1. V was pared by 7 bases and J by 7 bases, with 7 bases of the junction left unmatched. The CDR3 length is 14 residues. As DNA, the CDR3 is TGTGCCAGCACCCCGGGACAGGGCGCTGAAAAACTGTTTTTT. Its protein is CASTPGQGAEKLFF.

The CDR3 DNA reads TGTGCCAGCAGCCCTTCCCCGGGGGAGACCCAGTACTTC. Residues: CASSPSPGETQYF. The rearrangement joins TRBV7-7 to TRBJ2-5; the D gene is possibly TRBD2 (5 bases). The germline V and J ends were trimmed by 5 bases and 5 bases, with 12 bases remaining between them. The length of the CDR3 is 13 residues. The germline CDR1 and CDR2 sequences are SSHAT and FNYEAQ (reference sequence).

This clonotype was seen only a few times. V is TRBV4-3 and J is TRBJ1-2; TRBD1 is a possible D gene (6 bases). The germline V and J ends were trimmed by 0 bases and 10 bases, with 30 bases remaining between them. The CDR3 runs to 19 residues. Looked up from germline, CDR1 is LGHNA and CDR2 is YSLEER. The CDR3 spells CASSQDVRRAQGRGNYYTF. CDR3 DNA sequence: TGCGCCAGCAGCCAAGATGTCAGGCGAGCCCAGGGCAGGGGAAACTACTACACCTTC.

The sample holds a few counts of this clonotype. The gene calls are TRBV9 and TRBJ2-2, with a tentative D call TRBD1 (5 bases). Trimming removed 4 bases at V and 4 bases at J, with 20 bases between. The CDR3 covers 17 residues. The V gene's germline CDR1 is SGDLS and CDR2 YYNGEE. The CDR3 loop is CASSLSAGRWATGELFF. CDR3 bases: TGTGCCAGCAGCCTCTCTGCAGGGCGATGGGCCACCGGGGAGCTGTTTTTT.

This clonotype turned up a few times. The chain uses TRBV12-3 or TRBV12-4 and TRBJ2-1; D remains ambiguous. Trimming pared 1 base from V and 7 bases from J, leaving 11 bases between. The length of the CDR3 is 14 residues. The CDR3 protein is CASSLVGISNEQFF. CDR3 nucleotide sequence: TGTGCCAGCAGTTTAGTGGGAATATCTAATGAGCAGTTCTTC.

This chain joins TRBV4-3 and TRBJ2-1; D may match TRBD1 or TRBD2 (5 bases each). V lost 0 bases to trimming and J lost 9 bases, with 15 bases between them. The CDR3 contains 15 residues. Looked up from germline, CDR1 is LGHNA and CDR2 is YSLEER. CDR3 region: CASSQDPYVRGEQFF. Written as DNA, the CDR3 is TGCGCCAGCAGCCAAGATCCGTACGTGAGGGGTGAGCAGTTCTTC.

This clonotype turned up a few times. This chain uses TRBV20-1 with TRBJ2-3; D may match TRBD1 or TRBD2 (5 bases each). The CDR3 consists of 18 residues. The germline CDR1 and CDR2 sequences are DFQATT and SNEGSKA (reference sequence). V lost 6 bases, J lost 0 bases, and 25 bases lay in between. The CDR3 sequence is CSASPPRGVFPSTDTQYF. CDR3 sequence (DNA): TGCAGTGCCAGTCCACCCCGGGGCGTTTTCCCTAGCACAGATACGCAGTATTTT.

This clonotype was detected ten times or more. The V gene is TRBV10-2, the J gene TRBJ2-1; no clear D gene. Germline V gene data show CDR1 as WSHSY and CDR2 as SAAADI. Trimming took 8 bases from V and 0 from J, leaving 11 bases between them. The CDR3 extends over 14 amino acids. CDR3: CASSPLSSYNEQFF. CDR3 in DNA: TGCGCCAGCTCCCCATTGAGCTCCTACAATGAGCAGTTCTTC.

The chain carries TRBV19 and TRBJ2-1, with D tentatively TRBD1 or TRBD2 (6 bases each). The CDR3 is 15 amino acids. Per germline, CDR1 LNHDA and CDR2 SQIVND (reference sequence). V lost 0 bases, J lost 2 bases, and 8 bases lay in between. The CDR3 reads CASSIEGGPYNEQFF. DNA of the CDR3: TGTGCCAGTAGTATAGAGGGGGGCCCCTACAATGAGCAGTTCTTC.

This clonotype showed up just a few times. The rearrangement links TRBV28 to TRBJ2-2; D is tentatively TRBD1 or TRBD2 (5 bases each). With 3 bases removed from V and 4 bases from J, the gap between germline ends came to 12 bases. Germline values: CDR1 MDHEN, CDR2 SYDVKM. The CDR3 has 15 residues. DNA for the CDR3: TGTGCCAGCAGTTTTGTCGGGGCTCCCACCGGGGAGCTGTTTTTT. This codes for CASSFVGAPTGELFF.

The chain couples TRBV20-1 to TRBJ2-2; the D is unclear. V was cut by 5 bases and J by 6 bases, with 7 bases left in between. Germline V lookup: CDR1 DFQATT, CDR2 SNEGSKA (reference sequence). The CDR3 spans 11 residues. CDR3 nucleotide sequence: TGCAGTGCTCTATGGGCCGGGGAGCTGTTTTTT. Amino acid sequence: CSALWAGELFF.

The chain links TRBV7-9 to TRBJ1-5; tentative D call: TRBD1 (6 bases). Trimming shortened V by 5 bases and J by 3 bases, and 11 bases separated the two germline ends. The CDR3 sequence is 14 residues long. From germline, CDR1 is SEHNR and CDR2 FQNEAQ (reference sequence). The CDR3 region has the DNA TGTGCCAGCAGCCAACAGGGCCCCAATCAGCCCCAGCATTTT. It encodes CASSQQGPNQPQHF. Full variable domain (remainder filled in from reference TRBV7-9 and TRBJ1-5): DTGVSQNPRHKITKRGQNVTFRCDPISEHNRLYWYRQTLGQGPEFLTYFQNEAQLEKSRLLSDRFSAERPKGSFSTLEIQRTEQGDSAMYLCASSQQGPNQPQHFGDGTRLSIL.

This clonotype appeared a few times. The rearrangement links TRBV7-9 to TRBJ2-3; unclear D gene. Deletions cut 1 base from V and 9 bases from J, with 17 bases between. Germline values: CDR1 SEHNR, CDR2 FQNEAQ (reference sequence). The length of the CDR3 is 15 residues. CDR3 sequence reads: CASSLVSENGRTQYF. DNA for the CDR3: TGTGCCAGCAGCTTAGTTTCTGAGAATGGGCGGACGCAGTATTTT.

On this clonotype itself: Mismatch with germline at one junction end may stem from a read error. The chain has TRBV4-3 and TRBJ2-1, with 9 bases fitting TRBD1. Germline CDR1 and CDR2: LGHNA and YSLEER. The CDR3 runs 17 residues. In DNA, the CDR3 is TGCGCCAGCAGCCGACGTGATGGGACAGGGCCCTATAATGAGCAGTTCTTC. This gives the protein CASSRRDGTGPYNEQFF.

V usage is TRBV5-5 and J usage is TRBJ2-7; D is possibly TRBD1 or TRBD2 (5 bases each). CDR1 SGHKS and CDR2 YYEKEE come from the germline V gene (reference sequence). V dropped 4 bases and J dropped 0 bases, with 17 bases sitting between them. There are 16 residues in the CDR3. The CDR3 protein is CASSRYRDVSSYEQYF. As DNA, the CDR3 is TGTGCCAGCAGCCGTTATAGGGACGTGAGCTCCTACGAGCAGTACTTC. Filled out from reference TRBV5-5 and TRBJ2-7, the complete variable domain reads DAGVTQSPTHLIKTRGQQVTLRCSPISGHKSVSWYQQVLGQGPQFIFQYYEKEERGRGNFPDRFSARQFPNYSSELNVNALLLGDSALYLCASSRYRDVSSYEQYFGPGTRLTVT.

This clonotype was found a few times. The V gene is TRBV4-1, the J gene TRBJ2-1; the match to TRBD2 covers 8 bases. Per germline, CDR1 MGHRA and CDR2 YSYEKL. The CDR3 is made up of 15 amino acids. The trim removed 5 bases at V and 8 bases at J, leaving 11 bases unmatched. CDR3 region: CASSSFHRGGDEQFF. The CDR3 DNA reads TGCGCCAGCAGCTCCTTCCACCGGGGGGGCGATGAGCAGTTCTTC.

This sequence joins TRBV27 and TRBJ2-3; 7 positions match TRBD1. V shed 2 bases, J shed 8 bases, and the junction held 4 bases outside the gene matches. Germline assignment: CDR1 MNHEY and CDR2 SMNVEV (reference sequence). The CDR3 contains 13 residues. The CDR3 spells CASSLQGVGTQYF. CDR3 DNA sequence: TGTGCCAGCAGTTTACAGGGGGTGGGTACGCAGTATTTT.

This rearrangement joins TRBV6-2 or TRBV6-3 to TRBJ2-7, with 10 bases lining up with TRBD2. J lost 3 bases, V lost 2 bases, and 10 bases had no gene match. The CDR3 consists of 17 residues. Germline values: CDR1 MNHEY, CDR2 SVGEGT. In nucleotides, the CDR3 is TGTGCCAGCAGTTACCAGCCCGGACTAGCGGACCTCTACGAGCAGTACTTC. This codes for CASSYQPGLADLYEQYF.

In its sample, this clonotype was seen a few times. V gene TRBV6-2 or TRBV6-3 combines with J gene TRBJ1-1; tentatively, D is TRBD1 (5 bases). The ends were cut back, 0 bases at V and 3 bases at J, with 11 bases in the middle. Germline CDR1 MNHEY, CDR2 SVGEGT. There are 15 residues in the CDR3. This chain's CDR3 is CASSYSGGSYTEAFF. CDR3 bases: TGTGCCAGCAGTTACTCGGGGGGGTCTTACACTGAAGCTTTCTTT.

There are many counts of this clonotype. The CDR3 sequence: CASSLDGGNTEAFF. DNA of the CDR3: TGTGCCAGCAGTTTGGACGGGGGGAACACTGAAGCTTTCTTT. The V call is TRBV12-3 or TRBV12-4, the J call TRBJ1-1; D is possibly TRBD1 (5 bases). The CDR3 totals 14 residues. The V end lost 3 bases, the J end lost 1 base, and 9 bases lay between the germline ends.

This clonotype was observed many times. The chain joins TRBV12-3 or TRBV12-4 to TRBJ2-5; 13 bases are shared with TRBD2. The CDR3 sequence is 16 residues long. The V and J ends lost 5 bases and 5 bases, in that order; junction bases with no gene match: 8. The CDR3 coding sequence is TGTGCCAGCAGTCCCAGGACTAGCGGGAGTGGTGAGACCCAGTACTTC. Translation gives CASSPRTSGSGETQYF.

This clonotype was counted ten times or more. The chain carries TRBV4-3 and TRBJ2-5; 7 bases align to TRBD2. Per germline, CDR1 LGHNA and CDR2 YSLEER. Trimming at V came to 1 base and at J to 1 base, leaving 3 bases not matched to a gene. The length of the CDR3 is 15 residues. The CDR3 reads CASSQASGLQETQYF. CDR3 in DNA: TGCGCCAGCAGCCAAGCTAGCGGCCTCCAAGAGACCCAGTACTTC.

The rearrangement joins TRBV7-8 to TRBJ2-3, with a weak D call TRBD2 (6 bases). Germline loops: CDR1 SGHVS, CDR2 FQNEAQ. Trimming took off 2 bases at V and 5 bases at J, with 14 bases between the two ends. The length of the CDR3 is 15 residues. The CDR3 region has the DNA TGTGCCAGCAGCTTACTATGGAGGGCCAAAGATACGCAGTATTTT. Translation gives CASSLLWRAKDTQYF.